This T cell receptor (beta chain) appears in the sequencing data of a study of shared clonotypes between healthy human individuals. Repertoires were generated with immunoSEQ multiplex PCR, while TCRdb's copy carries only in-frame clones and drops some. This repertoire shows 150,000 to 200,000 clones, approximately 95% found once; its top ten account for 0.067%. The V end was cut by 5 bases, the J end by 7 bases, with 12 bases between. There are 13 residues in the CDR3. From germline, CDR1 is MNHEY and CDR2 SMNVEV (reference sequence). The rearrangement joins TRBV27 to TRBJ1-5; D is undetermined. The receptor was derived from a woman aged 25 to 39 in good health. Sample: naive CD4+ T cells sorted from blood. The subset was: CD45RA+ positively selected. Here the CDR3 reads CASSAGMGQPQHF. CDR3 in DNA: TGTGCCAGCAGTGCGGGGATGGGGCAGCCCCAGCATTTT.